Shown below are 18 T cell receptor beta chains from a single sample sequenced in a study of blood T cell repertoires in COVID-19. Clones were sequenced by immunoSEQ multiplex PCR, and TCRdb holds only the in-frame ones, with some missing. The sample carries about 110,000 clones, roughly 85% recorded once. The sequencing sample was made of peripheral blood. Receptors originate from a human donor in a cohort sampled during active COVID-19.

The genes are TRBV20-1 and TRBJ2-1, with TRBD2 matching 12 bases. Germline values: CDR1 DFQATT, CDR2 SNEGSKA (reference sequence). The CDR3 is 15 amino acids. Unmatched junction bases numbered 5, after V lost 3 bases and J lost 5 bases. CDR3 region: CSASGLAGGNNEQFF. In DNA, the CDR3 is TGCAGTGCTAGTGGCCTAGCGGGGGGGAACAATGAGCAGTTCTTC.

V is TRBV6-6 and J is TRBJ1-3, with 9 bases that match TRBD1. After removal of 5 bases from V and 2 bases from J, the junction contained 22 bases not matched to a gene. Germline-derived CDR1 and CDR2 are MNHNY and SVGAGI (reference sequence). The CDR3 spans 21 residues. CDR3 protein: CASSRTRPGQGGGMAGNTIYF. CDR3 coding DNA: TGTGCCAGCAGTCGTACCAGGCCGGGACAGGGAGGAGGAATGGCTGGAAACACCATATATTTT.

This chain connects TRBV29-1 to TRBJ2-7; D is unresolved. CDR3 length: 13 residues. V was cut by 6 bases and J by 4 bases, with 16 bases left in between. CDR1 is SQVTM and CDR2 is ANQGSEA in the germline V gene. The CDR3: CSVEPQTGYEQYF. DNA for the CDR3: TGCAGCGTGGAACCCCAAACTGGTTACGAGCAGTACTTC.

This sequence joins TRBV11-1 and TRBJ2-1; D is undetermined. Germline assignment: CDR1 SGHAT and CDR2 FQDESV (reference sequence). V lost 0 bases and J lost 8, with 8 bases in between. The CDR3 extends over 13 amino acids. The CDR3 nucleotides read TGTGCCAGCAGCTTAGCGAGGTTTGATGAGCAGTTCTTC. Protein product: CASSLARFDEQFF.

This chain uses TRBV7-9 with TRBJ2-3; 8 nucleotides align to TRBD1. CDR1 SEHNR and CDR2 FQNEAQ come from the germline V gene (reference sequence). The junction had 11 bases not matched to a gene; V was cut back by 5 bases and J by 4 bases. The CDR3 length is 16 residues. The CDR3 spells CASSHTGQAPPDTQYF. The CDR3 coding sequence is TGTGCCAGCAGCCACACGGGACAGGCGCCCCCAGATACGCAGTATTTT.

This sequence joins TRBV28 and TRBJ1-5, with D possibly being TRBD1 (6 bases). CDR1 and CDR2 (germline): MDHEN, SYDVKM. The CDR3 is made up of 11 amino acids. V shed 5 bases and J shed 13 bases, with 12 bases lying between them. The CDR3 is CASSQTTGQHF. The CDR3 DNA is TGTGCCAGCAGTCAGACGACAGGTCAGCATTTT.

The gene calls are TRBV7-8 and TRBJ2-5; 8 positions agree with TRBD1. With V trimmed by 2 bases and J by 1 base, 12 bases remained unmatched. The length of the CDR3 is 18 residues. Germline assignment: CDR1 SGHVS and CDR2 FQNEAQ. The CDR3 region is CASSLRPMVQGAQETQYF. The CDR3 DNA follows: TGTGCCAGCAGCTTACGACCCATGGTCCAGGGGGCCCAAGAGACCCAGTACTTC.

This rearrangement joins TRBV3-1 (or the pseudogene TRBV3-2) to TRBJ1-3; D uncertain. The CDR3 totals 13 residues. Germline V gene sequence: CDR1 LGHDT, CDR2 YNNKEL (reference sequence). V lost 7 bases to trimming and J lost 0 bases, with 7 bases between them. The CDR3 loop is CASTLSSGNTIYF. CDR3 nucleotides: TGTGCCAGCACCCTAAGCTCTGGAAACACCATATATTTT.

The rearrangement uses TRBV5-1 and TRBJ2-5; TRBD2 aligns across 11 bases. V gave up 6 bases and J gave up 5 bases; unmatched junction bases: 9. CDR3 length: 15 amino acids. The germline V gene encodes CDR1 SGHRS and CDR2 YFSETQ. Written as DNA, the CDR3 is TGCGCCAGCACCTTAGCGGGGGGGCTGAGGGAGACCCAGTACTTC. Amino acids: CASTLAGGLRETQYF.

V and J are TRBV7-2 and TRBJ2-5; TRBD2 matches 11 bases. Germline CDR1 and CDR2: SGHTA and FQGNSA. The V segment lost 3 bases and the J segment 5 bases; nucleotides outside the gene matches: 17. The CDR3 sequence is 19 residues long. The DNA for the CDR3 is TGTGCCAGCAGCTTGAGGGTGGAGTTAGCGGGAGGGCCCCGGGAGACCCAGTACTTC. This gives the protein CASSLRVELAGGPRETQYF.

The V gene is TRBV3-1 (or the pseudogene TRBV3-2), the J gene TRBJ1-2; D is uncertain. This CDR3 region has 14 residues. V lost 3 bases and J lost 4, with 12 bases in between. CDR1 and CDR2 (germline): LGHDT, YNNKEL (reference sequence). CDR3 bases: TGTGCCAGCAGCCATCGAGGGTCTTTCTATGGCTACACCTTC. It specifies CASSHRGSFYGYTF.

This rearrangement joins TRBV28 to TRBJ1-5, with unresolved D. V lost 4 bases to trimming and J lost 4 bases, with 11 bases between them. Germline V gene sequence: CDR1 MDHEN, CDR2 SYDVKM. The CDR3 contains 14 residues. CDR3 in amino acids: CASSYGPNNQPQHF. DNA of the CDR3: TGTGCCAGCAGTTACGGTCCTAATAATCAGCCCCAGCATTTT.

V is TRBV2 and J is TRBJ2-3, with a possible D match to TRBD2 (7 bases). The CDR3 is made up of 14 amino acids. V dropped 7 bases and J dropped 5 bases, with 16 bases sitting between them. CDR1 and CDR2 (germline): SNHLY, FYNNEI. The CDR3 reads CASTERGAGDTQYF. The CDR3, as DNA: TGTGCCAGCACCGAACGGGGGGCGGGAGATACGCAGTATTTT.

The chain combines TRBV6-2 or TRBV6-3 with TRBJ1-5; the D gene is possibly TRBD1 (5 bases). V shed 5 bases and J shed 2 bases, with 10 bases lying between them. From germline, CDR1 is MNHEY and CDR2 SVGEGT. The length of the CDR3 is 14 residues. Written as DNA, the CDR3 is TGTGCCAGCAGTGTAAGGGGCGGCAATCAGCCCCAGCATTTT. Amino acid sequence: CASSVRGGNQPQHF.

V gene TRBV30 combines with J gene TRBJ1-5; the D gene is possibly TRBD1 (5 bases). The CDR3 runs 13 residues. V lost 2 bases and J lost 5, with 10 bases in between. The germline V gene encodes CDR1 GTSNPN and CDR2 SVGIG (reference sequence). Here the CDR3 reads CAWSPGPDQPQHF. CDR3 nucleotides: TGTGCCTGGAGTCCAGGGCCAGATCAGCCCCAGCATTTT.

The chain joins TRBV7-9 to TRBJ1-1; D uncertain. Per the germline V gene, CDR1 is SEHNR and CDR2 is FQNEAQ (reference sequence). CDR3 length: 11 residues. Deletions cut 5 bases from V and 2 bases from J, with 3 bases between. The CDR3 DNA sequence: TGTGCCAGCAGCCTTAACACTGAAGCTTTCTTT. Its translation is CASSLNTEAFF.

This chain uses TRBV24-1 with TRBJ2-1; 9 positions agree with TRBD2. The CDR3 is 16 amino acids. In germline, CDR1 is KGHDR, CDR2 SFDVKD. J lost 7 bases, V lost 4 bases, and 10 bases had no gene match. The CDR3 sequence is CATSEAGGTNRNEQFF. In DNA, the CDR3 is TGTGCCACCAGTGAGGCGGGAGGGACGAACCGGAATGAGCAGTTCTTC.

This sequence joins TRBV9 and TRBJ1-3; D is unclear. Germline-derived CDR1 and CDR2 are SGDLS and YYNGEE. Trimming removed 0 bases from V and 2 bases from J, with 9 bases in between. This CDR3 comprises 15 residues. In DNA, the CDR3 is TGTGCCAGCAGCGTAGGGGCAGTCCCTGGAAACACCATATATTTT. Its protein is CASSVGAVPGNTIYF.